This TCR beta chain was retrieved from a study of identical twins. The CDR3 extends over 15 amino acids. The germline CDR1 and CDR2 sequences are KGHSH and LQKENI. V was pared by 2 bases and J by 4 bases, with 12 bases between. This clonotype was seen a handful of times. TCRdb re-called the 5' RACE reads through MiXCR, storing one row per CDR3 protein. The sample yields roughly 260,000 distinct CDR3 sequences, over 11% seen once. Input material: memory (CD45RO+) T cells sorted from blood. This sequence originates from a woman younger than 30 in good health. V usage is TRBV18 and J usage is TRBJ2-1; TRBD2 is a possible D gene (5 bases). The CDR3 bases are TGTGCCAGCTCACCAAGCGGATGGCAGTACAATGAGCAGTTCTTC. This sequence encodes CASSPSGWQYNEQFF.